Shown below are 24 T cell receptor beta chains from a single sample sequenced in a study of T cell responses to AZD1222 COVID-19 vaccine. Assay used: immunoSEQ multiplex PCR; TCRdb lists only in-frame clones, some missing. Seen here are fewer than 150,000 clones, about 90% observed once, and the top ten hold roughly 10%. The source was peripheral blood, collected 28 days after the second AZD1222 dose. These receptor sequences come from an adult who received the AZD1222 COVID-19 vaccine.

The chain is built from TRBV29-1 and TRBJ2-1; D is possibly TRBD2 (5 bases). CDR1 SQVTM and CDR2 ANQGSEA come from the germline V gene. Trimming took 1 base from V and 10 from J, leaving 14 bases between them. The CDR3 is 13 amino acids. The CDR3 region has the DNA TGCAGCGTTGAAGGGAGGACGATTCTGGAGCAGTTCTTC. It encodes CSVEGRTILEQFF.

The gene calls are TRBV9 and TRBJ1-5; 8 positions match TRBD1. The germline CDR1 and CDR2 sequences are SGDLS and YYNGEE. Trimming took 0 bases from V and 5 from J; bases not matched to a gene: 4. The CDR3 has 15 residues. CDR3 sequence: CASSVAAGGDQPQHF. The CDR3 nucleotides are TGTGCCAGCAGCGTAGCTGCAGGGGGCGATCAGCCCCAGCATTTT.

This chain uses TRBV5-5 with TRBJ2-6; D is ambiguous. Germline CDR1 is SGHKS and CDR2 is YYEKEE (reference sequence). The CDR3 has 15 amino acids. Trimming left V 4 bases short and J 0 bases short, with 8 bases between. The CDR3 sequence is CASSLQHSGANVLTF. The CDR3, as DNA: TGTGCCAGCAGCCTGCAACACTCTGGGGCCAACGTCCTGACTTTC.

The gene calls are TRBV6-5 and TRBJ1-2; D perhaps matches TRBD1 (5 bases). Looked up from germline, CDR1 is MNHEY and CDR2 is SVGAGI. The ends were cut back, 0 bases at V and 6 bases at J, with 8 bases in the middle. The CDR3 covers 13 residues. CDR3 nucleotide sequence: TGTGCCAGCAGTTACTCGAGCAGGGATGGCTACACCTTC. It translates to CASSYSSRDGYTF.

This sequence joins TRBV6-5 and TRBJ1-4, with D perhaps TRBD1 (5 bases). Trimming left V 7 bases short and J 4 bases short, with 13 bases between. Germline-derived CDR1 and CDR2 are MNHEY and SVGAGI. This CDR3 contains 14 residues. In nucleotides, the CDR3 is TGTGCCAGCACCTCGGGGCAGATTAATGAAAAACTGTTTTTT. Translation gives CASTSGQINEKLFF.

V and J are TRBV9 and TRBJ1-2; no clear D gene. Looked up from germline, CDR1 is SGDLS and CDR2 is YYNGEE. The CDR3 is 14 amino acids. V dropped 3 bases and J dropped 8 bases, with 17 bases sitting between them. CDR3 loop: CASSGWSPPGGYTF. CDR3 bases: TGTGCCAGCAGCGGTTGGTCGCCCCCGGGAGGCTACACCTTC. The variable domain in full, with the rest retrieved from reference TRBV9 and TRBJ1-2, is DSGVTQTPKHLITATGQRVTLRCSPRSGDLSVYWYQQSLDQGLQFLIQYYNGEERAKGNILERFSAQQFPDLHSELNLSSLELGDSALYFCASSGWSPPGGYTFGSGTRLTVV.

This chain links TRBV10-3 with TRBJ2-4; D possibly corresponds to TRBD1 (7 bases). The V gene lost 3 bases and the J gene lost 6 bases, with 15 bases spanning the gap. Germline-derived CDR1 and CDR2 are ENHRY and SYGVKD. CDR3 length equals 15 residues. The CDR3 DNA reads as TGTGCCATCAGTGATCAGGGCAGGGGGGCAAACATTCAGTACTTC. It specifies CAISDQGRGANIQYF.

The rearrangement links TRBV14 to TRBJ1-4; no firm D call. The CDR3 consists of 13 residues. CDR1 SGHDN and CDR2 FVKESK come from the germline V gene. V gave up 4 bases and J gave up 8 bases, with 11 bases separating them. CDR3 in DNA: TGTGCCAGCAGCCCCCGGACGGGCGAAAAACTGTTTTTT. The encoded protein is CASSPRTGEKLFF. Full variable domain (remainder filled in from reference TRBV14 and TRBJ1-4): EAGVTQFPSHSVIEKGQTVTLRCDPISGHDNLYWYRRVMGKEIKFLLHFVKESKQDESGMPNNRFLAERTGGTYSTLKVQPAELEDSGVYFCASSPRTGEKLFFGSGTQLSVL.

The chain uses TRBV5-6 and TRBJ1-6, with D possibly TRBD1 on 5 matching bases. The CDR3 loop spans 14 amino acids. In germline, CDR1 is SGHDT, CDR2 YYEEEE. The ends were cut back, 5 bases at V and 13 bases at J, with 19 bases in the middle. The CDR3 DNA reads as TGTGCCAGCAGTGCGCCCTGGGGGAGAGGGCCCCTCCACTTT. Translating gives CASSAPWGRGPLHF.

The gene calls are TRBV11-2 and TRBJ2-2, with unresolved D. Germline-derived CDR1 and CDR2 are SGHAT and FQNNGV. Trimming removed 6 bases at V and 5 bases at J, with 10 bases between. The CDR3 sequence is 13 residues long. In DNA form, the CDR3 reads TGTGCCAGCAGACCCCATATGACCGGGGAGCTGTTTTTT. This encodes CASRPHMTGELFF.

The chain links TRBV10-2 to TRBJ2-5; 7 bases agree with TRBD2. Germline V gene lookup returns CDR1 WSHSY and CDR2 SAAADI. This CDR3 has 13 amino acids. Trimming took 10 bases from V and 5 from J; bases not matched to a gene: 10. The CDR3 nucleotides read TGCGCCACCGGCGGACTAGACGGGGAGACCCAGTACTTC. Protein: CATGGLDGETQYF.

The chain joins TRBV5-6 to TRBJ1-2; D unresolved. The CDR3 consists of 14 residues. V lost 2 bases and J 5 bases, leaving 13 bases between the germline ends. The germline V gene encodes CDR1 SGHDT and CDR2 YYEEEE. Here the CDR3 DNA reads TGTGCCAGCAGCTTTATCACAGCACCTTATGGCTACACCTTC. Protein product: CASSFITAPYGYTF.

This clone has just one count. V usage is TRBV4-1 and J usage is TRBJ1-6, with TRBD1 matching 8 bases. This CDR3 is built from 18 residues. Unmatched junction bases numbered 13, after V lost 1 base and J lost 8 bases. Germline CDR1 MGHRA, CDR2 YSYEKL. The CDR3 is CASSQAPLQGVKDSPLHF. CDR3 sequence (DNA): TGCGCCAGCAGCCAAGCGCCCTTACAGGGGGTGAAGGATTCACCCCTCCACTTT.

The V call is TRBV18, the J call TRBJ1-6; 10 nucleotides match TRBD1. This CDR3 region has 16 residues. The V segment lost 5 bases and the J segment 9 bases; nucleotides outside the gene matches: 10. Germline V gives CDR1 KGHSH, CDR2 LQKENI. The CDR3 sequence: CASSTSRDRGTSPLHF. CDR3 coding DNA: TGTGCCAGCTCAACCTCCCGGGACAGGGGTACTTCACCCCTCCACTTT. Supplemented by reference TRBV18 and TRBJ1-6, the full variable domain reads NAGVMQNPRHLVRRRGQEARLRCSPMKGHSHVYWYRQLPEEGLKFMVYLQKENIIDESGMPKERFSAEFPKEGPSILRIQQVVRGDSAAYFCASSTSRDRGTSPLHFGNGTRLTVT.

Remarks on this clone: The sample carries other DNA sequences with the same CDR3. The V gene is TRBV18, the J gene TRBJ1-5; D gene unclear. CDR3 length: 13 residues. The V gene's germline CDR1 is KGHSH and CDR2 LQKENI. V lost 2 bases to trimming and J lost 2 bases, with 4 bases between them. CDR3 DNA: TGTGCCAGCTCACCAGGGGGCAATCAGCCCCAGCATTTT. This sequence encodes CASSPGGNQPQHF.

The V and J genes are TRBV18 and TRBJ2-5; D is unresolved. The V end lost 1 base, the J end lost 4 bases, and 7 bases lay between the germline ends. This CDR3 has 13 residues. Germline V CDR1 and CDR2: KGHSH, LQKENI. The CDR3 loop reads CASSPRERETQYF. In DNA, the CDR3 is TGTGCCAGCTCACCACGTGAAAGAGAGACCCAGTACTTC.

The rearrangement links TRBV6-5 to TRBJ2-1; D tentatively fits TRBD1 or TRBD2 (5 bases each). Trimming took off 5 bases at V and 4 bases at J, with 15 bases between the two ends. CDR1 and CDR2 from the germline V gene are MNHEY and SVGAGI. This CDR3 has 15 residues. CDR3 residues: CASSQRGVGYNEQFF. The DNA of the CDR3 is TGTGCCAGCAGTCAACGGGGCGTGGGATACAATGAGCAGTTCTTC.

The gene calls are TRBV6-5 and TRBJ2-1, with TRBD2 identical over 11 bases. CDR1 is MNHEY, CDR2 SVGAGI, per germline. There are 13 residues in the CDR3. The junction had 3 bases not matched to a gene; V was cut back by 6 bases and J by 8 bases. The CDR3 coding sequence is TGTGCCAGCAGCCGACTAGCGGGGCATGAGCAGTTCTTC. Amino acids: CASSRLAGHEQFF.

Here the CDR3 DNA reads TGTGCCAGCAGTGAATGGCGTTTGAACACTGAAGCTTTCTTT. Encoded protein: CASSEWRLNTEAFF. The chain combines TRBV6-1 with TRBJ1-1; D is undetermined. Germline V gene sequence: CDR1 MNHNS, CDR2 SASEGT. The CDR3 sequence is 14 residues long. V lost 2 bases and J lost 0, with 7 bases in between.

The chain uses TRBV7-2 and TRBJ1-1; D gene unclear. Trimming cost V 3 bases and J 4 bases, with 12 bases left between them. CDR1 is SGHTA, CDR2 FQGNSA, per germline. The CDR3 is 14 amino acids. The CDR3 loop reads CASSLPGIGTEAFF. CDR3 sequence (DNA): TGTGCCAGCAGCTTGCCGGGGATCGGCACTGAAGCTTTCTTT.

This chain connects TRBV9 to TRBJ1-6; D remains unclear. CDR3 size: 13 residues. Deletions cut 3 bases from V and 9 bases from J, with 10 bases between. Germline CDR1 and CDR2: SGDLS and YYNGEE. This CDR3 is CASSGLAGSPLHF. DNA of the CDR3: TGTGCCAGCAGCGGGCTAGCCGGTTCACCCCTCCACTTT.

The chain employs TRBV5-1 and TRBJ2-5, with 10 bases matching TRBD2. Losses at the gene ends were 4 bases for V and 5 bases for J; bases not matched to a gene: 14. The CDR3 loop spans 17 amino acids. CDR1 is SGHRS, CDR2 YFSETQ, per germline. CDR3 residues: CASSLSPPSGSGETQYF. In DNA, the CDR3 is TGCGCCAGCAGCCTGAGTCCCCCTAGCGGGAGTGGCGAGACCCAGTACTTC.

The chain links TRBV28 to TRBJ1-2, with no clear D. Trimming removed 11 bases at V and 5 bases at J, with 12 bases between. Germline V gene data show CDR1 as MDHEN and CDR2 as SYDVKM. This CDR3 is built from 11 residues. DNA of the CDR3: TGTGCCTTGGTGGGTTCTTATGGCTACACCTTC. Encoded protein: CALVGSYGYTF.

The CDR3 DNA sequence: TGCGCCAGCAGCCTTACGGGGACTAGCGAGACCCAGTACTTC. Amino acid sequence: CASSLTGTSETQYF. The chain uses TRBV5-1 and TRBJ2-5; the match to TRBD2 covers 9 bases. From germline, CDR1 is SGHRS and CDR2 YFSETQ. This CDR3 has 14 residues. V lost 4 bases and J lost 5; bases outside the gene matches: 6.